A selection of T cell receptor beta chains follows, all from one sample in a study of Ad26.COV2.S vaccination and SARS-CoV-2 variants. Produced via immunoSEQ multiplex PCR; TCRdb's table is partial and in-frame only. Of about 350,000 clones detected, 86% appear once; the ten largest clones hold around 10%. Sequencing used peripheral blood, obtained in a trial of Ad26.COV2.S vaccine versus placebo. These receptors were taken from a person between 18 and 60 years old who received the Ad26.COV2.S COVID-19 vaccine or a placebo. Both conserved end residues are part of each CDR3. The D gene is left open where the match is weak. The size field is filled for only some rows; it gives once, few, many or a size class.

CDR3: CASSDTGRTDTQYF
DNA: TGCGCCAGCAGTGATACGGGACGCACAGATACGCAGTATTTT
D: .
V: TRBV10-1
J: TRBJ2-3
size: .

CDR3: CASSLEGAGSPLHF
DNA: TGTGCCAGCAGTTTAGAGGGGGCAGGGTCACCCCTCCACTTT
D: TRBD1
V: TRBV27
J: TRBJ1-6
size: .

CDR3: CASSPGKREPFEKQFF
DNA: TGTGCCAGCAGTCCCGGGAAGAGGGAGCCTTTCGAAAAGCAGTTCTTC
D: .
V: TRBV6-2/TRBV6-3
J: TRBJ2-1
size: .

CDR3: CASSLIGSHNEQFF
DNA: TGTGCCAGCAGCCTAATCGGGAGCCACAATGAGCAGTTCTTC
D: .
V: TRBV6-5
J: TRBJ2-1
size: .

CDR3: CASSTTSGAYNEQFF
DNA: TGTGCCAGCAGCACAACTAGCGGGGCCTACAATGAGCAGTTCTTC
D: TRBD2
V: TRBV7-3
J: TRBJ2-1
size: .

CDR3: CASSPGQGTGYGYTF
DNA: TGCGCCAGCAGCCCGGGACAGGGAACGGGGTATGGCTACACCTTC
D: TRBD1
V: TRBV4-3
J: TRBJ1-2
size: .

CDR3: CASGTALSTEAFF
DNA: TGTGCCAGTGGGACCGCCCTGAGCACTGAAGCTTTCTTT
D: .
V: TRBV19
J: TRBJ1-1
size: .

CDR3: CASSGELVYGYTF
DNA: TGTGCCAGCAGCGGCGAGTTGGTCTATGGCTACACCTTC
D: .
V: TRBV7-9
J: TRBJ1-2
size: .

CDR3: CASSLGGGYEQYF
DNA: TGTGCCAGCAGTTTAGGTGGCGGCTACGAGCAGTACTTC
D: .
V: TRBV28
J: TRBJ2-7
size: .

CDR3: CASSYFSNPGAYEQYF
DNA: TGTGCCAGCAGTTACTTCTCCAACCCCGGGGCCTACGAGCAGTACTTC
D: .
V: TRBV6-2/TRBV6-3
J: TRBJ2-7
size: .

CDR3: CASSQDRIGPGNTIYF
DNA: TGCGCCAGCAGCCAAGATCGTATTGGTCCTGGAAACACCATATATTTT
D: .
V: TRBV4-3
J: TRBJ1-3
size: .

CDR3: CASSQEGGISSPLHF
DNA: TGCGCCAGCAGCCAAGAAGGGGGAATCAGCTCACCCCTCCACTTT
D: .
V: TRBV4-1
J: TRBJ1-6
size: few

CDR3: CASSFRTGYGYTF
DNA: TGTGCCAGCAGTTTTAGGACAGGCTATGGCTACACCTTC
D: TRBD1
V: TRBV12-3/TRBV12-4
J: TRBJ1-2
size: once

CDR3: CASSGGQGDTQYF
DNA: TGCGCCAGCAGCGGGGGACAGGGAGATACGCAGTATTTT
D: TRBD1
V: TRBV5-1
J: TRBJ2-3
size: .

CDR3: CASSRLAGNIRNEQFF
DNA: TGTGCCAGTAGTAGACTAGCGGGAAATATTCGGAATGAGCAGTTCTTC
D: TRBD2
V: TRBV19
J: TRBJ2-1
size: few

CDR3: CASSRGDTYGYTF
DNA: TGTGCCAGCAGTCGAGGCGATACATATGGCTACACCTTC
D: .
V: TRBV9
J: TRBJ1-2
size: .

CDR3: CASTDREYQETQYF
DNA: TGTGCCAGCACGGACCGCGAGTACCAAGAGACCCAGTACTTC
D: .
V: TRBV2
J: TRBJ2-5
size: .

CDR3: CASSNNVLVPREQYF
DNA: TGTGCCAGCAGTAATAATGTACTAGTACCTCGCGAGCAGTACTTC
D: .
V: TRBV6-2/TRBV6-3
J: TRBJ2-7
size: .

CDR3: CASSQGLSSGVYNEQFF
DNA: TGCGCCAGCAGCCAAGGGTTGAGTAGCGGGGTTTACAATGAGCAGTTCTTC
D: TRBD2
V: TRBV4-3
J: TRBJ2-1
size: .

CDR3: CATSDFGRTGSLQETQYF
DNA: TGTGCCACCAGTGATTTTGGGCGGACAGGGTCCCTCCAAGAGACCCAGTACTTC
D: TRBD1
V: TRBV24-1
J: TRBJ2-5
size: .

CDR3: CASLKRGPGEKLFF
DNA: TGTGCCAGTCTCAAGAGGGGGCCGGGTGAAAAACTGTTTTTT
D: TRBD1
V: TRBV19
J: TRBJ1-4
size: .

CDR3: CAIKEKGGTDTQYF
DNA: TGTGCCATCAAAGAGAAGGGGGGGACAGATACGCAGTATTTT
D: .
V: TRBV28
J: TRBJ2-3
size: .

CDR3: CASSAQRPGANSPLHF
DNA: TGTGCCAGCAGCGCGCAGCGGCCCGGGGCCAATTCACCCCTCCACTTT
D: .
V: TRBV9
J: TRBJ1-6
size: .

CDR3: CASRLGGVEKLFF
DNA: TGTGCCAGCAGGCTCGGGGGCGTGGAAAAACTGTTTTTT
D: .
V: TRBV2
J: TRBJ1-4
size: once